This T cell receptor (beta chain) appears in the sequencing data of a study of cytomegalovirus exposure and HLA in healthy donors. This clone was counted a single time. The PCR ran on 60 Vbeta and 13 Jbeta primers. Profiled with immunoSEQ multiplex PCR; TCRdb holds only in-frame clones, not every one. The data show over 55,000 clones, with more than 70% seen just once and less than 1.5% held by the top ten. Germline V gene data show CDR1 as LGHNT and CDR2 as FRNRAP. This CDR3 spans 15 amino acids. V lost 4 bases, J lost 6 bases, and 9 bases stayed unmatched. The V and J genes are TRBV12-5 and TRBJ2-1, with 7 positions matching TRBD2. The sequenced material came from PBMCs. The source is a man aged 18 to 35 in good health and CMV-seronegative. The CDR3 DNA reads as TGTGCTAGTGGTTCCCAAGCGGGGTTCCCCAATGAGCAGTTCTTC. It specifies CASGSQAGFPNEQFF.